A selection of T cell receptor beta chains follows, all from one sample in a study of cytomegalovirus exposure and HLA in healthy donors. Profiled with immunoSEQ multiplex PCR; TCRdb holds only in-frame clones, not every one. The data show about 120,000 clones, 77% seen once. Material: PBMCs. The receptors here all came from a man younger than 30 in good health and CMV-seropositive. CDR3s include the opening cysteine and the closing phenylalanine or tryptophan. Fields, in order: J gene, V gene, D gene, clone size, CDR3 length, CDR3 DNA, CDR3 protein. D genes are given only for firm matches. The size field is filled for only some rows; it gives once, few, many or a size class.

j_call: TRBJ1-4
v_call: TRBV27
d_call: .
clone_size: .
cdr3_length: 15
cdr3_nt: TGTGCCAGCAGTTTATCGTTCAGGGGTGGTGAAAAACTGTTTTTT
cdr3_aa: CASSLSFRGGEKLFF

j_call: TRBJ1-1
v_call: TRBV7-9
d_call: TRBD1
clone_size: .
cdr3_length: 13
cdr3_nt: TGTGCCAGCAGCTATGACAGGGCGACTGAAGCTTTCTTT
cdr3_aa: CASSYDRATEAFF

j_call: TRBJ2-7
v_call: TRBV6-5
d_call: .
clone_size: .
cdr3_length: 16
cdr3_nt: TGTGCCAGCAGTTACCGGTATGGACAGAACTCCTACGAGCAGTACTTC
cdr3_aa: CASSYRYGQNSYEQYF

j_call: TRBJ2-2
v_call: TRBV7-9
d_call: .
clone_size: .
cdr3_length: 13
cdr3_nt: TGTGCCAGCAGCCGACTAAACACCGGGGAGCTGTTTTTT
cdr3_aa: CASSRLNTGELFF

j_call: TRBJ2-3
v_call: TRBV15
d_call: TRBD2
clone_size: .
cdr3_length: 16
cdr3_nt: TGTGCCACCAGCAGAAGCGCTAGCGGGAGTACAGATACGCAGTATTTT
cdr3_aa: CATSRSASGSTDTQYF

j_call: TRBJ1-5
v_call: TRBV5-1
d_call: .
clone_size: .
cdr3_length: 14
cdr3_nt: TGCGCCAGCAGCCCGGGATCCTTCAATCAGCCCCAGCATTTT
cdr3_aa: CASSPGSFNQPQHF

j_call: TRBJ1-4
v_call: TRBV6-1
d_call: .
clone_size: .
cdr3_length: 15
cdr3_nt: TGTGCCAGCAGTGAAGTTGCCGGCCTGGCGGGAAAACTGTTTTTT
cdr3_aa: CASSEVAGLAGKLFF

j_call: TRBJ2-2
v_call: TRBV19
d_call: TRBD2
clone_size: .
cdr3_length: 15
cdr3_nt: TGTGCCAGTAGTATGCGGGGGGGGCACACCGGGGAGCTGTTTTTT
cdr3_aa: CASSMRGGHTGELFF

j_call: TRBJ2-7
v_call: TRBV7-8
d_call: .
clone_size: .
cdr3_length: 13
cdr3_nt: TGTGCCAGCAGCCGGGACTCCTCCTACGAGCAGTACTTC
cdr3_aa: CASSRDSSYEQYF

j_call: TRBJ1-2
v_call: TRBV6-1
d_call: .
clone_size: few
cdr3_length: 11
cdr3_nt: TGTGCCAGCAGTGAGGCAGGGGACTACACCTTC
cdr3_aa: CASSEAGDYTF

j_call: TRBJ1-1
v_call: TRBV7-3
d_call: .
clone_size: .
cdr3_length: 13
cdr3_nt: TGTGCCAGCAGCCGTACAGGGAACACTGAAGCTTTCTTT
cdr3_aa: CASSRTGNTEAFF

j_call: TRBJ2-7
v_call: TRBV27
d_call: .
clone_size: .
cdr3_length: 15
cdr3_nt: TGTGCCAGCAGTGCTTCGCGGGACAGCAACTACGAGCAGTACTTC
cdr3_aa: CASSASRDSNYEQYF

j_call: TRBJ2-7
v_call: TRBV30
d_call: .
clone_size: few
cdr3_length: 15
cdr3_nt: TGTGCCTGGAGTGTACGGGGAGACTCGCACTACGAGCAGTACTTC
cdr3_aa: CAWSVRGDSHYEQYF

j_call: TRBJ1-2
v_call: TRBV6-1
d_call: TRBD1
clone_size: .
cdr3_length: 13
cdr3_nt: TGTGCCAGCAGTGAATCTCGGACAGGGGTCTACACCTTC
cdr3_aa: CASSESRTGVYTF

j_call: TRBJ2-1
v_call: TRBV6-1
d_call: TRBD2
clone_size: .
cdr3_length: 13
cdr3_nt: TGTGCCAGCAGTGCGACTAGCGGGAGGGGGCAGTTCTTC
cdr3_aa: CASSATSGRGQFF

j_call: TRBJ1-6
v_call: TRBV10-1
d_call: TRBD1
clone_size: .
cdr3_length: 14
cdr3_nt: TGCGCCAGCAGTGAGGGACAGGGGAATTCACCCCTCCACTTT
cdr3_aa: CASSEGQGNSPLHF